These 17 T cell receptor beta chains came from one sample sequenced in a study of technical replicates of blood from a few donors. Measured with immunoSEQ multiplex PCR; TCRdb has only the in-frame clones, and not every one. The sample lists 15,000 to 20,000 clones; around nine tenths were seen once. Material: PBMCs. The receptors stem from a human donor in good health.

V is TRBV6-6 and J is TRBJ2-1; TRBD2 is a possible D gene (6 bases). The length of the CDR3 is 16 residues. V was shortened by 3 bases and J by 4 bases, with 16 bases between the two germline ends. Germline V lookup: CDR1 MNHNY, CDR2 SVGAGI (reference sequence). CDR3 loop: CASSYGGLRVYNEQFF. The CDR3 DNA follows: TGTGCCAGCAGTTATGGGGGACTCCGCGTGTACAATGAGCAGTTCTTC.

This rearrangement joins TRBV18 to TRBJ2-1; weak D call: TRBD1 (5 bases). Between the trimmed V and J ends, which lost 5 bases and 0 bases, there was a span of 11 bases. The germline gives CDR1 KGHSH, CDR2 LQKENI. The CDR3 sequence is 15 residues long. This CDR3 is CASSKGSASYNEQFF. The CDR3 nucleotides are TGTGCCAGCTCAAAGGGGTCAGCCTCCTACAATGAGCAGTTCTTC.

The chain uses TRBV5-1 and TRBJ2-3; TRBD2 matches 11 bases. The CDR3 runs to 18 residues. The ends lost 0 bases at V and 5 bases at J; junction bases unmatched: 11. Germline V lookup: CDR1 SGHRS, CDR2 YFSETQ. CDR3 region: CASSLDWTSGRRRDTQYF. The CDR3 DNA reads as TGCGCCAGCAGCTTGGATTGGACTAGCGGGCGGAGACGAGATACGCAGTATTTT.

The chain carries TRBV2 and TRBJ2-1, with 12 bases matching TRBD2. The CDR3 loop spans 14 amino acids. From germline, CDR1 is SNHLY and CDR2 FYNNEI. Trimming at V came to 7 bases and at J to 9 bases, leaving 7 bases not matched to a gene. This chain's CDR3 is CASTSGRASIEQFF. DNA for the CDR3: TGTGCCAGCACTAGCGGGAGGGCCAGTATTGAGCAGTTCTTC. Full variable domain (rest looked up from reference TRBV2 and TRBJ2-1): EPEVTQTPSHQVTQMGQEVILRCVPISNHLYFYWYRQILGQKVEFLVSFYNNEISEKSEIFDDQFSVERPDGSNFTLKIRSTKLEDSAMYFCASTSGRASIEQFFGPGTRLTVL.

The chain joins TRBV7-6 to TRBJ1-2; 8 bases align to TRBD1. Germline V gene lookup returns CDR1 SGHVS and CDR2 FNYEAQ. The V segment lost 5 bases and the J segment 2 bases; nucleotides outside the gene matches: 7. The CDR3 is 15 residues long. Written as DNA, the CDR3 is TGTGCCAGCAGCCCTAACACAGGGGGGAACTATGGCTACACCTTC. It yields the protein CASSPNTGGNYGYTF.

V usage is TRBV25-1 and J usage is TRBJ2-3, with TRBD2 as a possible D gene (7 bases). V was pared by 1 base and J by 0 bases, with 11 bases between. The CDR3 covers 16 residues. CDR1 and CDR2 (germline): MGHDK, SYGVNS. The DNA for the CDR3 is TGTGCCAGCAGTGAATGGGAGGGGGACAGCACAGATACGCAGTATTTT. This sequence encodes CASSEWEGDSTDTQYF.

The V call is TRBV28, the J call TRBJ2-1, with 8 positions matching TRBD2. This CDR3 has 17 amino acids. Trimming removed 0 bases from V and 7 bases from J; junction bases left unmatched: 11. The germline CDR1 and CDR2 sequences are MDHEN and SYDVKM. CDR3: CASSLWGGGRRINEQFF. CDR3 nucleotides: TGTGCCAGCAGTTTATGGGGCGGCGGGAGGAGGATAAATGAGCAGTTCTTC.

This chain connects TRBV14 to TRBJ1-6; TRBD1 matches 9 bases. The trim removed 7 bases at V and 8 bases at J, leaving 6 bases unmatched. The CDR3 runs 14 residues. Germline V lookup: CDR1 SGHDN, CDR2 FVKESK. CDR3 loop: CASTGTGIDSPLHF. The DNA for the CDR3 is TGTGCCAGCACCGGGACAGGGATTGATTCACCCCTCCACTTT.

V is TRBV7-2 and J is TRBJ2-3, with 9 bases aligning to TRBD2. This CDR3 region has 14 residues. The junction had 1 base not matched to a gene; V was cut back by 5 bases and J by 1 base. Germline assignment: CDR1 SGHTA and CDR2 FQGNSA. This CDR3 is CASSRTSGTDTQYF. The CDR3 DNA reads TGTGCCAGCAGCCGGACTAGCGGCACAGATACGCAGTATTTT.

The rearrangement links TRBV6-5 to TRBJ2-2; TRBD2 matches 12 bases. The CDR3 consists of 15 residues. With V trimmed by 6 bases and J by 3 bases, 2 bases remained unmatched. Per the germline V gene, CDR1 is MNHEY and CDR2 is SVGAGI. CDR3 sequence reads: CASSRLAGDTGELFF. CDR3 in DNA: TGTGCCAGCAGCCGACTAGCGGGAGACACCGGGGAGCTGTTTTTT.

The chain carries TRBV18 and TRBJ2-5; 8 bases match TRBD1. The CDR3 is 15 amino acids. The V gene's germline CDR1 is KGHSH and CDR2 LQKENI. V lost 3 bases, J lost 1 base, and 4 bases stayed unmatched. CDR3 in DNA: TGTGCCAGCTCACCGAGGACAGGGACCCAAGAGACCCAGTACTTC. Translation: CASSPRTGTQETQYF.

The chain employs TRBV6-1 and TRBJ2-3; the match to TRBD2 covers 13 bases. The CDR3 length is 17 residues. Trimming took 6 bases from V and 4 from J; bases not matched to a gene: 10. CDR1 and CDR2 (germline): MNHNS, SASEGT. The CDR3 here is CASRETSGRAGADTQYF. CDR3 in DNA: TGTGCCAGCAGGGAAACTAGCGGGAGGGCCGGCGCAGATACGCAGTATTTT.

This chain uses TRBV2 with TRBJ2-6; no clear D gene. In germline, CDR1 is SNHLY, CDR2 FYNNEI. V was pared by 4 bases and J by 1 base, with 8 bases between. The CDR3 totals 15 residues. Written as DNA, the CDR3 is TGTGCCAGCAGTGGCGCAAAGTCTGGGGCCAACGTCCTGACTTTC. It yields the protein CASSGAKSGANVLTF.

This clone was seen a single time. The chain joins TRBV19 to TRBJ1-5; tentatively, D is TRBD1 (6 bases). V shed 10 bases and J shed 2 bases, with 21 bases lying between them. The CDR3 length is 16 residues. Germline CDR1 reads LNHDA; CDR2 reads SQIVND (reference sequence). CDR3 nucleotide sequence: TGTGCCACTTCTTACCAGGGGTTTTGGGGCAATCAGCCCCAGCATTTT. Amino acids: CATSYQGFWGNQPQHF.

This clone turned up a few times. V usage is TRBV19 and J usage is TRBJ2-1, with 9 bases lining up with TRBD2. This CDR3 region has 14 residues. From germline, CDR1 is LNHDA and CDR2 SQIVND (reference sequence). V lost 9 bases, J lost 4 bases, and 7 bases stayed unmatched. CDR3 DNA sequence: TGTGCCAGCAAGCGGGAGGCCCTTTACAATGAGCAGTTCTTC. Its translation: CASKREALYNEQFF. Full variable domain (rest looked up from reference TRBV19 and TRBJ2-1): DGGITQSPKYLFRKEGQNVTLSCEQNLNHDAMYWYRQDPGQGLRLIYYSQIVNDFQKGDIAEGYSVSREKKESFPLTVTSAQKNPTAFYLCASKREALYNEQFFGPGTRLTVL.

The V gene is TRBV7-3, the J gene TRBJ2-2; D is unresolved. The CDR3 totals 13 residues. Germline CDR1 reads SGHTA; CDR2 reads FQGTGA. Deletions cut 2 bases from V and 5 bases from J, with 6 bases between. CDR3 amino acids: CASSLEQTGELFF. In nucleotides, the CDR3 is TGTGCCAGCAGCTTAGAACAAACCGGGGAGCTGTTTTTT.

CDR3 sequence: CASSYSRTEAFF. CDR3 in DNA: TGTGCCAGCAGTTACTCTCGGACTGAAGCTTTCTTT. J is TRBJ1-1 and V is TRBV6-5, with D unresolved. V lost 0 bases to trimming and J lost 5 bases, with 4 bases between them. This CDR3 contains 12 residues. Germline V gene sequence: CDR1 MNHEY, CDR2 SVGAGI.